The 3 T cell receptor beta chains below come from one sample, sequenced in a study of T cell responses to AZD1222 COVID-19 vaccine. Produced via immunoSEQ multiplex PCR; TCRdb's table is partial and in-frame only. The sample contains 95,000 to 100,000 clones, about nine tenths of which appear only once. The material was peripheral blood, obtained on day 0 of AZD1222 vaccination. Receptors were obtained from an adult in good health.

J is TRBJ2-3 and V is TRBV9; 8 bases fit TRBD2. Germline lookup yields CDR1 SGDLS and CDR2 YYNGEE. J was trimmed by 1 base and V by 5 bases; bases with no gene match: 3. The CDR3 runs 14 residues. Here the CDR3 reads CASRSGSGTDTQYF. CDR3 DNA: TGTGCCAGCAGGAGCGGGAGTGGCACAGATACGCAGTATTTT. Full variable domain (remainder filled in from reference TRBV9 and TRBJ2-3): DSGVTQTPKHLITATGQRVTLRCSPRSGDLSVYWYQQSLDQGLQFLIQYYNGEERAKGNILERFSAQQFPDLHSELNLSSLELGDSALYFCASRSGSGTDTQYFGPGTRLTVL.

Concerning this clone itself: Additional DNA sequences in this sample encode the identical CDR3. The rearrangement links TRBV5-4 to TRBJ2-3; no reliable D call. This CDR3 is 11 amino acids long. Germline V gives CDR1 SGHNT, CDR2 YYREEE (reference sequence). Trimming stripped 1 base from V and 7 bases from J, with 4 bases between. The CDR3 nucleotides are TGTGCCAGCAGCTTGATGAATACGCAGTATTTT. Translated: CASSLMNTQYF. The full variable domain, rest sourced from reference TRBV5-4 and TRBJ2-3, is ETGVTQSPTHLIKTRGQQVTLRCSSQSGHNTVSWYQQALGQGPQFIFQYYREEENGRGNFPPRFSGLQFPNYSSELNVNALELDDSALYLCASSLMNTQYFGPGTRLTVL.

The CDR3 DNA reads as TGTGCCAGTAGCTCGACAAGGGGCGATTTCGTTAGATATGTCGTTGGCTACACCTTC. This codes for CASSSTRGDFVRYVVGYTF. The V gene is TRBV19, the J gene TRBJ1-2; TRBD1 might be the D (5 bases). Deletions cut 6 bases from V and 7 bases from J, with 33 bases between. CDR3 length: 19 residues. Per the germline V gene, CDR1 is LNHDA and CDR2 is SQIVND (reference sequence).